This TCR beta chain was obtained from a study of blood T cell repertoires in COVID-19. On the study more broadly: PBMCs, B-cell-depleted T cells, or T cells were the source of the cDNA or gDNA that made up the material.

This CDR3 is built from 14 residues. Looked up from germline, CDR1 is SGHTA and CDR2 is FQGNSA. This clone was recorded once. Relative to the germline gene, one junction end is altered; a read error may explain this. In the authors' methods: How many nucleated cells were present was estimated from reference gene primer amplification. The repertoire was sequenced with immunoSEQ multiplex PCR; TCRdb's copy has only in-frame clones and lacks some. That table is the source of V, J and clone size, and D and trimming were worked out from the DNA. This repertoire shows about 140,000 clones, 75% to 90% found once; its top ten account for just under 3%.

This chain uses TRBV7-2 with TRBJ1-2; TRBD1 matches at 7 bases. Material: peripheral blood. The source is a man between 60 and 75 years old with active or convalescent COVID-19. CDR3 sequence reads: CASSTLRDSQPGSF. CDR3 nucleotide sequence: TGTGCCAGCAGCACCCTCCGGGACAGCCAACCCGGAAGTTTC.